This is a list of T cell receptor beta chains from one sample in a study of blood T cells in healthy people across ages. MiXCR was run by TCRdb on the 5' RACE reads, yielding one entry per CDR3 protein. This table has approximately 1.5 million distinct CDR3 sequences, about 42% appearing once. The sample taken for sequencing was blood. The origin of the receptors is a young woman in good health. CDR3s include the opening cysteine and the closing phenylalanine or tryptophan. The D gene is left open where the match is weak. Size is omitted from some rows. Given values are once, few, many or a class for expanded clones.

>TRBV5-6|-|TRBD1|TRBJ1-1
TGTGCCAGCAGATTAGGGGGCTTGTCGCGGCACGAAGCTTTCTTT
CASRLGGLSRHEAFF
>TRBV20-1|-|TRBD2|TRBJ2-1
TGCAGTGCCGACACTAGCGGGAGGAATGAGCAGTTCTTC
CSADTSGRNEQFF
>TRBV4-2|few|TRBD2|TRBJ2-1
TGTGCCAGCAGCCCTACTAGCGGGGGGGCGGTGGGAAATGAGCAGTTCTTC
CASSPTSGGAVGNEQFF
>TRBV30|few|TRBD2|TRBJ2-5
TGTGCCTGGACTCACACTAGCGGACAAGAGACCCAGTACTTC
CAWTHTSGQETQYF
>TRBV2|-|TRBD1|TRBJ1-2
TGTGCCAGCAGGGGGACAGGGGGCGAAAATTATGGCTACACCTTC
CASRGTGGENYGYTF
>TRBV12-5|few|TRBD1|TRBJ2-1
TGTGCTAGTGGTTTGGGACAGGGGCACGATGAGCAGTTCTTC
CASGLGQGHDEQFF
>TRBV7-9|-|TRBD2|TRBJ2-1
TGTGCCAGCAGAACGGGACTAGCGGGGCTCTACAATGAGCAGTTCTTC
CASRTGLAGLYNEQFF
>TRBV4-3|-|-|TRBJ2-5
TGCGCCAGCAGCCAAGGAGTTTTGAGTGGTGAGACCCAGTACTTC
CASSQGVLSGETQYF
>TRBV27|-|-|TRBJ2-3
TGTGCCAGCAGACCACAGGGTAGCACAGATACGCAGTATTTT
CASRPQGSTDTQYF
>TRBV29-1|-|-|TRBJ2-1
TGCAGCGGGGGGGACAGCCAATACAATGAGCAGTTCTTC
CSGGDSQYNEQFF
>TRBV27|-|-|TRBJ2-7
TGTGCCAGCAGTAGTCTGGGGGGTCGCTACGAGCAGTACTTC
CASSSLGGRYEQYF
>TRBV12-3/TRBV12-4|-|-|TRBJ2-7
TGTGCCAGCAGTCATCCCGACCAGACAGGATCCTACGAGCAGTACTTC
CASSHPDQTGSYEQYF
>TRBV28|-|-|TRBJ2-3
TGTGCCAGCAGCCTATGGGGCGGTCCGAAGGCCACAGATACGCAGTATTTT
CASSLWGGPKATDTQYF
>TRBV29-1|few|-|TRBJ2-7
TGCAGCGTTGGGTTGGGGGCCGGCTACGAGCAGTACTTC
CSVGLGAGYEQYF
>TRBV4-1|-|-|TRBJ2-7
TGCGCCAGCAGCCTCTCGGGGCAGGCGACCTACGAGCAGTACTTC
CASSLSGQATYEQYF
>TRBV12-3/TRBV12-4|-|TRBD2|TRBJ2-3
TGTGCCAACAGTTTAGGGCTAGCGGGGGGGCCAATGGATACGCAGTATTTT
CANSLGLAGGPMDTQYF
>TRBV7-2|many|TRBD1|TRBJ1-2
TGTGCCAGCAGCCCGGCGACAGGGTTCTATGGCTACACCTTC
CASSPATGFYGYTF
>TRBV3-1|few|-|TRBJ2-1
TGTGCCAGCAGCCCCTACCGGCGGGGCAATGAGCAGTTCTTC
CASSPYRRGNEQFF
>TRBV7-8|-|-|TRBJ2-5
TGTGCCAGCAGCTTCGGGACCGCCCCTGAGACCCAGTACTTC
CASSFGTAPETQYF
>TRBV12-3/TRBV12-4|few|-|TRBJ2-7
TGTGCCAGAAACAGGGATACAAGCTGCTACGAGCAGTACTTC
CARNRDTSCYEQYF
>TRBV28|-|TRBD2|TRBJ2-5
TGTGCCAGCAGTCCCCAGACTAGCGGGAGGTTCAATGAGCAGTACTTC
CASSPQTSGRFNEQYF
>TRBV28|-|TRBD1|TRBJ1-6
TGTGCCAGCAGCCGACGACTCCTCCGGGACAGGGTTTCACCCCTCCACTTT
CASSRRLLRDRVSPLHF
>TRBV28|few|-|TRBJ2-3
TGTGCCAGCAGTTCGGCGGGCCTTTACACAGATACGCAGTATTTT
CASSSAGLYTDTQYF
>TRBV30|many|-|TRBJ2-7
TGTGCCTGGACGCGGCAGGACTCCTACGAGCAGTACTTC
CAWTRQDSYEQYF
>TRBV12-3/TRBV12-4|-|TRBD1|TRBJ2-1
TGTGCCAGCAGGGGGACAGCTATGCTGAGCAATGAGCAGTTCTTC
CASRGTAMLSNEQFF
>TRBV7-8|-|-|TRBJ1-1
TGTGCCAGCCTCCCGGCAGGCCCGAACACTGAAGCTTTCTTT
CASLPAGPNTEAFF